This TCR beta chain was found in a study of T cell repertoires in cytomegalovirus infection (dated by TCRdb to about 2019). In terms of the full investigation: Because public TCR beta signatures pointed to carriage of CMV infection together with the matching HLA type, the HLA type of each donor mattered for the analysis.

CDR1 SGHRS and CDR2 YFSETQ were looked up in the germline V gene. From V the trimming removes 3 bases and from J it removes 0 bases, while the gene matches leave 4 bases of the junction unaccounted for. Its CDR3 holds 15 amino acids, cysteine through phenylalanine. Just CDR3 DNA is preserved here, 45 bases in frame from base 1. This clonotype was counted ten times or more. Its antigen is currently not known. One base away there is no much larger clone; base qualities are not given. What the authors observed across the whole study: Cumulative frequency of public TCR beta family members discriminated carriers of CMV infection plus the relevant HLA type in this cohort and an independent roughly 320-donor cohort. The ex vivo response was dominated by HLA-C-restricted CMV-specific TCR beta clonotypes, which also provided the single most frequent clonotype in two of eight donors.

Sequenced on an Illumina HiSeq 1500. The raw public reads went through TCRdb reprocessing: fastp at Q25, MiXCR clone calling, in-frame beta chains kept. Each entry is one CDR3 protein sequence, shown with its most common DNA and genes. The sample table lists about 250,000 distinct CDR3 sequences, about 7% of them with a count of one. The ten top clones hold under 7% of the sample. The clonotype was recovered from a human donor in good health (CMV status not recorded). Some clones in this sample may be carry-over from other donors' samples. The sample comprised PBMCs. The chain is assembled from TRBV5-1 and TRBJ2-7; a stretch of 9 junction bases matches TRBD2. The DNA sequence is as follows: TGCGCCAGCAGCTCAGCGGGGGGCCGCTCCTACGAGCAGTACTTC. Its translation is CASSSAGGRSYEQYF.